This T cell receptor (beta chain) emerged from a study of blood T cell repertoires in COVID-19. Study-wide background: Whether acute or convalescent, the COVID-19 samples came from the United States, Italy and Spain. PBMCs, B-cell-depleted T cells, or T cells provided the cDNA or gDNA that made up the material.

The CDR3 loop spans 16 amino acids. V lost 3 bases to trimming and J lost 3 bases; unmatched junction nucleotides: 4. Germline CDR1 reads SGDLS; CDR2 reads YYNGEE. In the authors' methods: Using reference gene primer amplification, nucleated cell counts were estimated. The assay was immunoSEQ multiplex PCR, and TCRdb's table has in-frame clones only and misses some. Clonal size and the V and J genes are those of that table, whereas D and trimming came from the DNA. In the table there are around 100,000 clones, approximately 78% of which are singletons. The gene calls are TRBV9 and TRBJ2-2; 11 bases fit TRBD1. The sequencing sample was made of peripheral blood. The sequence came from a man aged 65 to 85 with acute or convalescent COVID-19. CDR3 sequence reads: CASSDRDRGYTGELFF. The CDR3 DNA is TGTGCCAGCAGCGACCGGGACAGGGGGTACACCGGGGAGCTGTTTTTT.